Below, 11 T cell receptor beta chains from the same sample are listed, as sequenced in a study of identical twins. TCRdb reprocessed the 5' RACE reads via MiXCR and lists one record per CDR3 protein. This sample carries 700,000 to 950,000 distinct CDR3 sequences, more than 9% of them seen once, and the ten largest clones take roughly 1.5%. The same sample was also studied in work on yellow fever vaccine responses in identical twins.

Sequences were obtained from PBMCs. These receptors originate from a young woman in good health.

This clonotype was recorded a few times. The rearrangement uses TRBV6-1 and TRBJ2-5; 7 positions match TRBD2. J lost 3 bases, V lost 8 bases, and 6 bases had no gene match. The V gene's germline CDR1 is MNHNS and CDR2 SASEGT. CDR3 length equals 13 residues. The CDR3 region has the DNA TGTGCCAGCGGGACTACCTTAGAAGAGACCCAGTACTTC. This codes for CASGTTLEETQYF.

This clonotype has only a few counts. This chain links TRBV27 with TRBJ1-1, with a weak D call TRBD1 (5 bases). This CDR3 spans 14 amino acids. The germline gives CDR1 MNHEY, CDR2 SMNVEV (reference sequence). V was shortened by 6 bases and J by 1 base, with 12 bases between the two germline ends. The CDR3 sequence: CASRSGLPNTEAFF. For the CDR3, the DNA is TGTGCCAGCAGATCGGGACTGCCGAACACTGAAGCTTTCTTT.

Only a few counts were recorded for this clonotype. This chain connects TRBV12-3 or TRBV12-4 to TRBJ2-7; 8 bases fit TRBD1. Losses at the gene ends were 4 bases for V and 7 bases for J; bases not matched to a gene: 9. There are 14 residues in the CDR3. The DNA for the CDR3 is TGTGCCAGCAGTTCTCACGGACAGGGCCGAGAGCAGTACTTC. The encoded protein is CASSSHGQGREQYF.

A few counts support this clonotype. This chain uses TRBV6-1 with TRBJ2-1, with 10 bases that match TRBD2. V gave up 7 bases and J gave up 6 bases; unmatched junction bases: 6. The germline V gene has CDR1 MNHNS and CDR2 SASEGT. The CDR3 runs 14 residues. CDR3: CASKGTSATNEQFF. The CDR3, as DNA: TGTGCCAGCAAGGGGACTAGCGCAACCAATGAGCAGTTCTTC.

This clonotype was counted a few times. CDR3 sequence reads: CASSQDRTTKNEQFF. The CDR3 coding sequence is TGTGCCAGCAGCCAAGATAGGACTACTAAGAATGAGCAGTTCTTC. The gene calls are TRBV4-2 and TRBJ2-1; a weak D match, TRBD2 (6 bases). In germline, CDR1 is LGHNA, CDR2 YNFKEQ. The length of the CDR3 is 15 residues. Trimming cost V 0 bases and J 7 bases, with 13 bases left between them.

The chain joins TRBV15 to TRBJ2-1; 10 bases match TRBD2. V lost 0 bases and J lost 8; bases outside the gene matches: 7. This CDR3 has 16 residues. Germline assignment: CDR1 LNHNV and CDR2 YYDKDF (reference sequence). The CDR3 loop reads CATSRDWLAGDYEQFF. CDR3 nucleotides: TGTGCCACCAGCAGAGATTGGCTAGCGGGAGACTATGAGCAGTTCTTC.

This clonotype occurred many times. The chain combines TRBV5-1 with TRBJ2-3; no definite D call. Per the germline V gene, CDR1 is SGHRS and CDR2 is YFSETQ. V was pared by 0 bases and J by 3 bases, with 8 bases between. CDR3 size: 14 residues. The CDR3: CASSLVGTTDTQYF. The CDR3 bases are TGCGCCAGCAGCTTGGTGGGAACGACAGATACGCAGTATTTT.

This clonotype occurred a few times. The chain has TRBV29-1 and TRBJ1-1; 7 nucleotides agree with TRBD1. Per the germline V gene, CDR1 is SQVTM and CDR2 is ANQGSEA. The V segment lost 7 bases and the J segment 5 bases; nucleotides outside the gene matches: 10. This CDR3 comprises 13 residues. The DNA for the CDR3 is TGCAGCGGACAACAGGGGTTAGGGACTGAAGCTTTCTTT. Amino acids: CSGQQGLGTEAFF.

This clonotype was seen more than once but under ten times. In DNA form, the CDR3 reads TGTGCCAGCAGCCAACAGGACAGGGGTCGGAACGAGCAGTACTTC. Translated: CASSQQDRGRNEQYF. The rearrangement links TRBV3-1 to TRBJ2-7; 9 bases map to TRBD1. The V segment lost 2 bases and the J segment 5 bases; nucleotides outside the gene matches: 7. The CDR3 has 15 residues. Germline V gene data show CDR1 as LGHDT and CDR2 as YNNKEL (reference sequence).

V is TRBV2 and J is TRBJ2-1, with TRBD2 matching 10 bases. This CDR3 is built from 14 residues. Germline V CDR1 and CDR2: SNHLY, FYNNEI. V dropped 8 bases and J dropped 6; count of bases not matched to a gene: 7. The CDR3 sequence is CASFGTSVPNEQFF. The CDR3 nucleotides read TGTGCCAGCTTCGGGACTAGCGTGCCCAATGAGCAGTTCTTC.

This chain links TRBV29-1 with TRBJ1-1; D is uncertain. CDR1 and CDR2 (germline): SQVTM, ANQGSEA. The CDR3 contains 10 residues. The V and J ends lost 4 bases and 7 bases respectively, with 7 bases between them. CDR3 DNA: TGCAGCGTTGCGGTAGTTGAAGCTTTCTTT. This gives the protein CSVAVVEAFF.